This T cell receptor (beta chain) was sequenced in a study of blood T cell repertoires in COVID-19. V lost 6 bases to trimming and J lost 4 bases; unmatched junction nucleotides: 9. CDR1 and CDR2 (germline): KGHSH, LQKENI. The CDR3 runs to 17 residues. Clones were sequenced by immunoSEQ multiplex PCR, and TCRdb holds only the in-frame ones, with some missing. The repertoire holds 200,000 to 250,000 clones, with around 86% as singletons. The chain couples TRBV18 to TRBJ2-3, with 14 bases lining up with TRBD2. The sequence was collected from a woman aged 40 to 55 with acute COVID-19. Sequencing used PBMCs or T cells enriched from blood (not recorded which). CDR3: CASSRTSGGMIADTQYF. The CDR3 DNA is TGTGCCAGCTCGCGGACTAGCGGGGGGATGATTGCAGATACGCAGTATTTT.